These 21 T cell receptor beta chains were all obtained from the same sample, sequenced in a study of T-cell memory formation after mild COVID-19. One entry per CDR3 protein, called by TCRdb with MiXCR from the 5' RACE reads. There are under 400,000 distinct CDR3 sequences in the sample; roughly 20% occur only once, and approximately 12% lies in the top ten. The sample consisted of PBMCs or a T cell subset sorted from them (not recorded which). Receptors originate from an adult woman who had mild COVID-19 (a few samples of this study predate the infection). Cell type and time point are not known.

The sample holds many counts of this clonotype. The V call is TRBV15, the J call TRBJ1-5; TRBD1 aligns across 11 bases. There are 14 residues in the CDR3. Per germline, CDR1 LNHNV and CDR2 YYDKDF (reference sequence). Trimming removed 10 bases from V and 3 bases from J; junction bases left unmatched: 5. This CDR3 reads CASRDRGTNQPQHF. The CDR3 DNA is TGTGCCAGCAGGGACAGGGGGACCAATCAGCCCCAGCATTTT. The complete variable domain, with remaining parts taken from reference TRBV15 and TRBJ1-5, reads DAMVIQNPRYQVTQFGKPVTLSCSQTLNHNVMYWYQQKSSQAPKLLFHYYDKDFNNEADTPDNFQSRRPNTSFCFLDIRSPGLGDTAMYLCASRDRGTNQPQHFGDGTRLSIL.

This clonotype was seen a few times. The J gene is TRBJ2-3, the V gene TRBV4-1; TRBD2 aligns across 12 bases. Germline V lookup: CDR1 MGHRA, CDR2 YSYEKL. CDR3 length: 17 residues. Losses at the gene ends were 0 bases for V and 7 bases for J; bases not matched to a gene: 8. CDR3 protein: CASSQDLTSGGRNTQYF. CDR3 coding DNA: TGCGCCAGCAGCCAAGATTTAACTAGCGGGGGGCGAAATACGCAGTATTTT.

The J gene is TRBJ2-7, the V gene TRBV5-5; 7 nucleotides match TRBD1. The ends lost 5 bases at V and 6 bases at J; junction bases unmatched: 14. The germline gives CDR1 SGHKS, CDR2 YYEKEE (reference sequence). This CDR3 contains 15 residues. The CDR3 region has the DNA TGTGCCAGCAGTCCTTGGACAGGAGAGGATGGCGAGCAGTACTTC. Translating it yields CASSPWTGEDGEQYF.

The chain recombines TRBV4-1 with TRBJ2-7, with D unresolved. Germline CDR1 MGHRA, CDR2 YSYEKL. V was clipped by 4 bases and J by 4 bases, with 20 bases between them. The CDR3 has 16 residues. The CDR3 region has the DNA TGCGCCAGCAGCCGATCATCTTCCTTACAAGGATACGAGCAGTACTTC. Residues: CASSRSSSLQGYEQYF.

The table lists this clonotype with a few counts. The chain carries TRBV6-6 and TRBJ1-1; D uncertain. CDR3 length: 14 residues. Trimming removed 4 bases at V and 5 bases at J, with 14 bases between. In germline, CDR1 is MNHNY, CDR2 SVGAGI (reference sequence). CDR3 region: CASSFRRGPTEAFF. DNA for the CDR3: TGTGCCAGCAGTTTCCGCCGAGGGCCAACTGAAGCTTTCTTT.

This clonotype has only a few counts. The rearrangement links TRBV29-1 to TRBJ1-2; 7 nucleotides agree with TRBD1. Germline V gives CDR1 SQVTM, CDR2 ANQGSEA. The length of the CDR3 is 13 residues. CDR3 sequence: CSFYRDSAYGYTF. The CDR3 DNA reads as TGCAGTTTTTACCGGGACAGCGCATATGGCTACACCTTC.

In this sample, this clonotype turned up a few times. The V gene is TRBV7-2, the J gene TRBJ2-1; no clear D gene. CDR3 length: 17 residues. Germline V gene data show CDR1 as SGHTA and CDR2 as FQGNSA. Trimming cost V 3 bases and J 0 bases, with 15 bases left between them. The DNA of the CDR3 is TGTGCCAGCAGCTTTGAGGCCCGTTTCTCCTCCTACAATGAGCAGTTCTTC. Amino acid sequence: CASSFEARFSSYNEQFF.

This clonotype was counted only a few times. This rearrangement joins TRBV6-6 to TRBJ2-1, with D tentatively TRBD1 (6 bases). With 2 bases removed from V and 0 bases from J, the gap between germline ends came to 8 bases. The CDR3 sequence is 15 residues long. Germline values: CDR1 MNHNY, CDR2 SVGAGI (reference sequence). This CDR3 reads CASSYGTHSYNEQFF. The CDR3 nucleotides are TGTGCCAGCAGTTACGGGACACACTCCTACAATGAGCAGTTCTTC.

This clonotype was recorded many times. V gene TRBV18 combines with J gene TRBJ2-7; TRBD2 aligns across 12 bases. V was pared by 0 bases and J by 3 bases, with 0 bases of the junction left unmatched. This CDR3 region has 15 residues. Germline CDR1 is KGHSH and CDR2 is LQKENI. The CDR3 here is CASSPPTSGGYEQYF. For the CDR3, the DNA is TGTGCCAGCTCACCACCGACTAGCGGGGGCTACGAGCAGTACTTC.

The V and J genes are TRBV5-1 and TRBJ2-2, with 9 bases matching TRBD1. Germline V gene data show CDR1 as SGHRS and CDR2 as YFSETQ. The CDR3 covers 14 residues. J was trimmed by 7 bases and V by 4 bases; bases with no gene match: 5. CDR3 sequence (DNA): TGCGCCAGCAGCCTGGACAGGGGAATCGGGGAGCTGTTTTTT. Encoded protein: CASSLDRGIGELFF.

This clonotype was seen at least ten times. The chain employs TRBV12-3 or TRBV12-4 and TRBJ2-7, with D perhaps matching TRBD2 (7 bases). Trimming removed 7 bases at V and 3 bases at J, with 19 bases between. This CDR3 comprises 15 residues. This CDR3 is CASTQTGLVFYEQYF. CDR3 in DNA: TGTGCCAGCACCCAGACAGGACTAGTTTTCTACGAGCAGTACTTC.

This clonotype was seen a handful of times. This sequence joins TRBV5-1 and TRBJ2-2; TRBD2 aligns across 7 bases. The CDR3 has 14 residues. Per germline, CDR1 SGHRS and CDR2 YFSETQ. V trimming: 2 bases; J trimming: 5 bases; junction bases outside the gene matches: 3. The CDR3 DNA reads TGCGCCAGCAGCTTAGCGGGAACGACCGGGGAGCTGTTTTTT. This codes for CASSLAGTTGELFF. The whole variable domain, filled in from reference TRBV5-1 and TRBJ2-2, reads KAGVTQTPRYLIKTRGQQVTLSCSPISGHRSVSWYQQTPGQGLQFLFEYFSETQRNKGNFPGRFSGRQFSNSRSEMNVSTLELGDSALYLCASSLAGTTGELFFGEGSRLTVL.

The chain combines TRBV6-5 with TRBJ2-6; no definite D call. The CDR3 length is 16 residues. V lost 2 bases and J lost 0, with 8 bases in between. The germline gives CDR1 MNHEY, CDR2 SVGAGI. The CDR3 region is CASSYNPRSGANVLTF. CDR3 nucleotides: TGTGCCAGCAGTTACAACCCCCGCTCTGGGGCCAACGTCCTGACTTTC.

This clonotype has only a few counts. This rearrangement joins TRBV10-3 to TRBJ2-7; unclear D gene. The CDR3 has 17 residues. Deletions cut 2 bases from V and 3 bases from J, with 20 bases between. From germline, CDR1 is ENHRY and CDR2 SYGVKD. CDR3 nucleotides: TGTGCCATCAGTGAGGTTGGAACTCCAAGTCTCGTCTACGAGCAGTACTTC. It specifies CAISEVGTPSLVYEQYF.

This clonotype was observed a handful of times. The V call is TRBV4-2, the J call TRBJ2-2; weak D call: TRBD1 (6 bases). The CDR3 extends over 16 amino acids. CDR1 LGHNA and CDR2 YNFKEQ come from the germline V gene. V gave up 1 base and J gave up 3 bases, with 12 bases separating them. CDR3 DNA sequence: TGTGCCAGCAGCCAAGGGACAGAGTTTTACACCGGGGAGCTGTTTTTT. This gives the protein CASSQGTEFYTGELFF.

The chain carries TRBV24-1 and TRBJ2-7; 11 bases are a match to TRBD1. Germline CDR1 is KGHDR and CDR2 is SFDVKD. V lost 2 bases to trimming and J lost 2 bases; unmatched junction nucleotides: 1. The CDR3 spans 15 residues. In nucleotides, the CDR3 is TGTGCCACCAGTGATTCGGGACAGGGGGCCTACGAGCAGTACTTC. It codes for CATSDSGQGAYEQYF.

The chain couples TRBV9 to TRBJ2-7; a possible D gene is TRBD2 (7 bases). The CDR3 has 15 amino acids. The germline V gene has CDR1 SGDLS and CDR2 YYNGEE. Trimming took 0 bases from V and 5 from J, leaving 15 bases between them. CDR3 protein: CASSVAGEGRDEQYF. CDR3 nucleotides: TGTGCCAGCAGCGTAGCAGGGGAGGGCCGAGACGAGCAGTACTTC.

This clonotype was seen only a few times. J is TRBJ2-2 and V is TRBV10-3; D tentatively fits TRBD1 or TRBD2 (5 bases each). V was pared by 6 bases and J by 0 bases, with 8 bases between. The CDR3 contains 14 residues. Germline-derived CDR1 and CDR2 are ENHRY and SYGVKD. The CDR3 sequence is CAIRGTTNTGELFF. CDR3 in DNA: TGTGCCATCAGGGGGACGACGAACACCGGGGAGCTGTTTTTT.

This clonotype turned up a few times. The rearrangement links TRBV18 to TRBJ1-3; unclear D gene. V was trimmed by 2 bases and J by 2 bases, leaving 7 bases between them. There are 14 residues in the CDR3. The germline V gene has CDR1 KGHSH and CDR2 LQKENI. The CDR3, as DNA: TGTGCCAGCTCACCAGGAGTCCCTGGAAACACCATATATTTT. Translation gives CASSPGVPGNTIYF.

This clonotype was recorded many times. This sequence joins TRBV6-2 or TRBV6-3 and TRBJ2-1, with D perhaps matching TRBD1 (6 bases). CDR3 length: 15 residues. V was clipped by 2 bases and J by 7 bases, with 15 bases between them. CDR1 is MNHEY, CDR2 SVGEGT, per germline. In DNA, the CDR3 is TGTGCCAGCAGTTACGGCCGGGACATGGTGAATGAGCAGTTCTTC. It is translated as CASSYGRDMVNEQFF.

Many counts were recorded for this clonotype. The CDR3 sequence is CSVGDGYEQYF. The CDR3 DNA sequence: TGCAGCGTGGGGGACGGCTACGAGCAGTACTTC. The rearrangement joins TRBV29-1 to TRBJ2-7, with D possibly called TRBD1 or TRBD2 (5 bases each). V gave up 6 bases and J gave up 3 bases, with 9 bases separating them. CDR1 is SQVTM and CDR2 is ANQGSEA in the germline V gene. This CDR3 has 11 residues.